One sample yielded the 6 T cell receptor beta chains listed below, sequenced in a study of T cells in Graves' hyperthyroidism and ophthalmopathy. Amplification yielded TCR beta CDR3 regions, with RNA transcripts as the source. RT-PCR in the first round (using the HTBI primer set) targeted the TCR CDR3. From the multiplex PCR reads, TCRdb called clonotypes with MiXCR, one entry per CDR3 protein. The top ten hold around 8% of the sample, which has approximately 500,000 distinct CDR3 sequences, 35% to 55% seen once. The sequenced material came from peripheral blood or thyroid tissue (not recorded which). The receptors were gathered from a woman aged 18-35 years with Graves' hyperthyroidism.

This sequence joins TRBV7-9 and TRBJ1-2, with TRBD1 matching over 7 bases. Germline values: CDR1 SEHNR, CDR2 FQNEAQ (reference sequence). CDR3 length: 16 amino acids. V lost 0 bases to trimming and J lost 6 bases; unmatched junction nucleotides: 10. CDR3 sequence (DNA): TGTGCCAGCAGCTTAGCTACTCGACAGGGACCCAATGGCTACACCTTC. This gives the protein CASSLATRQGPNGYTF.

This clonotype has at least ten counts. The chain recombines TRBV7-2 with TRBJ2-5, with unresolved D. This CDR3 comprises 13 residues. V lost 4 bases, J lost 6 bases, and 12 bases lay in between. CDR1 and CDR2 from the germline V gene are SGHTA and FQGNSA. The CDR3 DNA reads TGTGCCAGCAGCTCGCGGACCGGGCAGACCCAGTACTTC. Translation: CASSSRTGQTQYF.

The table lists this clonotype with a few counts. The gene calls are TRBV7-8 and TRBJ2-7; 8 bases are shared with TRBD2. The CDR3 consists of 13 residues. Germline values: CDR1 SGHVS, CDR2 FQNEAQ. V shed 5 bases, J shed 5 bases, and the junction held 5 bases outside the gene matches. The CDR3 protein is CASSILAANEQYF. CDR3 in DNA: TGTGCCAGCAGCATACTAGCGGCCAACGAGCAGTACTTC. The whole variable domain, filled in from reference TRBV7-8 and TRBJ2-7, reads GAGVSQSPRYKVAKRGQDVALRCDPISGHVSLFWYQQALGQGPEFLTYFQNEAQLDKSGLPSDRFFAERPEGSVSTLKIQRTQQEDSAVYLCASSILAANEQYFGPGTRLTVT.

The chain combines TRBV10-3 with TRBJ1-5; D ambiguous. The germline gives CDR1 ENHRY, CDR2 SYGVKD. The CDR3 loop spans 14 amino acids. V lost 1 base and J lost 10, with 14 bases in between. The CDR3 sequence: CAISEYGEEKPQHF. For the CDR3, the DNA is TGTGCCATCAGTGAGTACGGGGAAGAAAAACCCCAGCATTTT.

The CDR3 here is CSARDLAGGLQYF. For the CDR3, the DNA is TGCAGTGCTAGAGATCTAGCGGGAGGGCTGCAGTACTTC. The rearrangement uses TRBV20-1 and TRBJ2-7; 12 bases agree with TRBD2. CDR1 and CDR2 (germline): DFQATT, SNEGSKA (reference sequence). Trimming took 0 bases from V and 9 from J; bases not matched to a gene: 3. CDR3 length: 13 residues.

A note on this clonotype: This may come from a read error, since a much larger clone is one base off. The chain recombines TRBV7-2 with TRBJ1-4; D is perhaps TRBD1 (6 bases). The CDR3 spans 17 residues. Looked up from germline, CDR1 is SGHTA and CDR2 is FQGNSA. CDR3 nucleotide sequence: TGTGCCAACAGCTTAGGCGGGGGGCGAGGGAGTAATGAAAAACTGTTTTTT. Protein sequence: CANSLGGGRGSNEKLFF.